The 10 T cell receptor beta chains below were found in one sample sequenced in a study of CD8+CD57+ T cells in acquired aplastic anemia listed by TCRdb under 2018. Sequencing relied on an Illumina HiSeq 2000. TCR beta VDJ combination and CDR3 sequence profiling used genomic DNA as the template. In-frame beta chains were kept once TCRdb had trimmed the public reads at Q25 with fastp and called clones with MiXCR. Every distinct CDR3 protein forms one entry, paired with its most common genes and DNA. This sample lists fewer than 200,000 distinct CDR3 sequences; 55% to 75% were detected once. Of the sample, roughly 42% is held by the ten largest clones. The sequencing input was sorted CD4+, CD8+, or CD8+CD57+ T cells (not recorded which) from PBMCs. Receptors originate from a human donor in good health.

This rearrangement joins TRBV5-1 to TRBJ2-5; TRBD2 matches at 13 bases. CDR3 length equals 15 residues. J was trimmed by 5 bases and V by 0 bases; bases with no gene match: 1. In germline, CDR1 is SGHRS, CDR2 YFSETQ. Written as DNA, the CDR3 is TGCGCCAGCAGCTTGGGGACTAGCGGGAGTGAGACCCAGTACTTC. Protein sequence: CASSLGTSGSETQYF.

The CDR3 region has the DNA TGCAGCGTTGAAGGGGGGGAACTTTACAATGAGCAGTTCTTC. Translated: CSVEGGELYNEQFF. The chain joins TRBV20-1 to TRBJ2-1, with a weak D call TRBD2 (7 bases). This CDR3 has 14 amino acids. Germline V gene lookup returns CDR1 DFQATT and CDR2 SNEGSKA (reference sequence).

This clonotype was found many times. The J gene is TRBJ2-7, the V gene TRBV4-2; TRBD1 might be the D (5 bases). Germline loops: CDR1 LGHNA, CDR2 YNFKEQ. The CDR3 is made up of 15 amino acids. V was pared by 1 base and J by 2 bases, with 12 bases between. The CDR3 loop reads CASSQVAGPAYEQYF. For the CDR3, the DNA is TGTGCCAGCAGCCAAGTGGCAGGGCCAGCCTACGAGCAGTACTTC.

This clonotype was counted only a few times. The genes are TRBV24-1 and TRBJ1-5, with 9 bases that match TRBD1. Germline CDR1 KGHDR, CDR2 SFDVKD. This CDR3 is built from 17 residues. J lost 3 bases, V lost 2 bases, and 7 bases had no gene match. The CDR3, as DNA: TGTGCCACCAGTGATTCCTTTGGGACAGGGCCCAATCAGCCCCAGCATTTT. Translated, it gives CATSDSFGTGPNQPQHF.

This clonotype was seen many times. V gene TRBV24-1 combines with J gene TRBJ2-1, with D uncertain. V lost 4 bases and J 4 bases, leaving 7 bases between the germline ends. Germline V CDR1 and CDR2: KGHDR, SFDVKD. This CDR3 region has 13 residues. The CDR3 protein is CATSDGGYNEQFF. The CDR3 DNA is TGTGCCACCAGTGACGGTGGATACAATGAGCAGTTCTTC.

The gene calls are TRBV15 and TRBJ2-3, with D uncertain. CDR3 length: 14 amino acids. The germline V and J ends were trimmed by 6 bases and 3 bases, with 13 bases remaining between them. The V gene's germline CDR1 is LNHNV and CDR2 YYDKDF (reference sequence). DNA for the CDR3: TGTGCCACCAGTTGGGTCTCTAGAACAGATACGCAGTATTTT. It encodes CATSWVSRTDTQYF.

This chain uses TRBV7-9 with TRBJ2-7; weak D call: TRBD2 (6 bases). The V and J ends lost 2 bases and 1 base respectively, with 9 bases between them. The CDR3 loop spans 14 amino acids. In germline, CDR1 is SEHNR, CDR2 FQNEAQ (reference sequence). This CDR3 reads CASSLRGKSYEQYF. CDR3 DNA: TGTGCCAGCAGCTTACGGGGGAAGTCCTACGAGCAGTACTTC.

This clonotype was seen at least ten times. This chain uses TRBV19 with TRBJ2-7; D not resolved. The CDR3 covers 13 residues. Trimming cost V 5 bases and J 0 bases, with 8 bases left between them. Germline CDR1 and CDR2: LNHDA and SQIVND (reference sequence). The CDR3 protein is CASSVESSYEQYF. In nucleotides, the CDR3 is TGTGCCAGTAGTGTCGAGAGCTCCTACGAGCAGTACTTC. The full variable domain, in which reference TRBV19 and TRBJ2-7 provide the parts outside the CDR3, is DGGITQSPKYLFRKEGQNVTLSCEQNLNHDAMYWYRQDPGQGLRLIYYSQIVNDFQKGDIAEGYSVSREKKESFPLTVTSAQKNPTAFYLCASSVESSYEQYFGPGTRLTVT.

For this clonotype: One end of the junction fails to match germline, which may point to a read error. V is TRBV7-2 and J is TRBJ1-1; D is undetermined. Germline V gives CDR1 SGHTA, CDR2 FQGNSA. The CDR3 contains 14 residues. The CDR3, as DNA: TGTGCCGGCAGCTTCGGAGGGTATACCACTGAAGCCTTCTTT. Translated: CAGSFGGYTTEAFF. Using reference TRBV7-2 and TRBJ1-1 for the parts outside the CDR3, the full variable domain is GAGVSQSPSNKVTEKGKDVELRCDPISGHTALYWYRQSLGQGLEFLIYFQGNSAPDKSGLPSDRFSAERTGGSVSTLTIQRTQQEDSAVYLCAGSFGGYTTEAFFGQGTRLTVV.

The chain joins TRBV9 to TRBJ1-2; D is unresolved. Trimming stripped 5 bases from V and 2 bases from J, with 13 bases between. CDR1 SGDLS and CDR2 YYNGEE come from the germline V gene. This CDR3 has 14 amino acids. CDR3 in amino acids: CASRGEGSNYGYTF. The CDR3 DNA sequence: TGTGCCAGCAGAGGCGAGGGATCAAACTATGGCTACACCTTC.